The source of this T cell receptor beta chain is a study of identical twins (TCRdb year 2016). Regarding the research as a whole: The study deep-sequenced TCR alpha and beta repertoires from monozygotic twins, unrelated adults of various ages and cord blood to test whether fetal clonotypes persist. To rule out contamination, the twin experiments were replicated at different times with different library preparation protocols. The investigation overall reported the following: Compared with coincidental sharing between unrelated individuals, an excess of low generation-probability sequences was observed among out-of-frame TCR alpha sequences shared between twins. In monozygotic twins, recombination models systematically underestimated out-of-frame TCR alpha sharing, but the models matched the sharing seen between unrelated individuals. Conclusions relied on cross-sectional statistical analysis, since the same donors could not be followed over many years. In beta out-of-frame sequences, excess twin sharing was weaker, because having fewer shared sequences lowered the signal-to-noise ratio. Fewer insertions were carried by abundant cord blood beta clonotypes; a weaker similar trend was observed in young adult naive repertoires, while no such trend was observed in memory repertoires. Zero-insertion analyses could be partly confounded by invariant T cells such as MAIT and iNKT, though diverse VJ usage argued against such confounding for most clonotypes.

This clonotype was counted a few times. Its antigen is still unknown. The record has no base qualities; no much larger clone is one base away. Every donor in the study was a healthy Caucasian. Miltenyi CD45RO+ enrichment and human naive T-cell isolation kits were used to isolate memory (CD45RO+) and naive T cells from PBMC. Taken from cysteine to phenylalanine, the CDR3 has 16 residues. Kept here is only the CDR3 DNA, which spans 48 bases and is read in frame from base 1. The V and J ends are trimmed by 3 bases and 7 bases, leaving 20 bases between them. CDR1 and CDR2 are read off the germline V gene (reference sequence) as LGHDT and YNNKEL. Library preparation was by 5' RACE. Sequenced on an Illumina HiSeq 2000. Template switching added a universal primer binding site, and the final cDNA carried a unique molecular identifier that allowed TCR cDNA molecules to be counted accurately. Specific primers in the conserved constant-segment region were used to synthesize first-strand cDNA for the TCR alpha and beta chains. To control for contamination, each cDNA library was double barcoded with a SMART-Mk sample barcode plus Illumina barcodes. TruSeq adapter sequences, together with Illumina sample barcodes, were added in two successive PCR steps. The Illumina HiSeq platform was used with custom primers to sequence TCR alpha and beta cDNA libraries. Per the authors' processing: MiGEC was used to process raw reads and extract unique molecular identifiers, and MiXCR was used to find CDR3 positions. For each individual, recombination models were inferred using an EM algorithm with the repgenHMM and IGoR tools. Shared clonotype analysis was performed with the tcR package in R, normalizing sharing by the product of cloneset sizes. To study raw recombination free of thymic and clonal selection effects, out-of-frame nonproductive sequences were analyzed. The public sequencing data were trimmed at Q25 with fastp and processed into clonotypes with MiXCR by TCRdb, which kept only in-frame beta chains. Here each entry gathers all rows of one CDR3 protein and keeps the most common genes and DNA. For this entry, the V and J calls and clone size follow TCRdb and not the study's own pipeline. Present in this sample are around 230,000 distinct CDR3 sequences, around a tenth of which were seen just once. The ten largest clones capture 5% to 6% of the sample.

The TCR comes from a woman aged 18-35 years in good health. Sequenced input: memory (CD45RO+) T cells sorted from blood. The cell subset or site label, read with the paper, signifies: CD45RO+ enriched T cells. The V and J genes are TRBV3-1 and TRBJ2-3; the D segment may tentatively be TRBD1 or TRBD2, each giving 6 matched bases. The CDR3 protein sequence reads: CASSQRTTGGGNTQYF. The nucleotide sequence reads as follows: TGTGCCAGCAGCCAGAGAACGACAGGTGGAGGGAATACGCAGTATTTT.